Following are 9 T cell receptor beta chains from one sample sequenced in a study of blood T cell repertoires in COVID-19. Produced via immunoSEQ multiplex PCR; TCRdb's table is partial and in-frame only. The sample consists of over 100,000 clones, about 85% of them appearing once. Specimen: peripheral blood. The receptors derive from a man aged 50-60 years with active COVID-19.

This clone was seen a handful of times. The chain recombines TRBV10-3 with TRBJ1-6, with 9 positions matching TRBD1. The germline V gene has CDR1 ENHRY and CDR2 SYGVKD. The CDR3 contains 14 residues. Germline trimming cut 7 bases from V and 5 bases from J; bases unmatched to any gene: 3. For the CDR3, the DNA is TGTGCCATCACCAGGGACAGGGATAATTCACCCCTCCACTTT. Protein: CAITRDRDNSPLHF.

The gene calls are TRBV18 and TRBJ2-1; TRBD2 agrees at 9 bases. This CDR3 has 15 residues. J gave up 5 bases and V 2 bases, and 4 bases lay outside the gene matches. CDR1 and CDR2 from the germline V gene are KGHSH and LQKENI. CDR3 in DNA: TGTGCCAGCTCACCAGTAGCTAGCGGGGACAATGAGCAGTTCTTC. This encodes CASSPVASGDNEQFF.

The gene calls are TRBV12-3 or TRBV12-4 and TRBJ2-5, with 8 nucleotides matching TRBD1. The CDR3 covers 13 residues. The trim removed 5 bases at V and 5 bases at J, leaving 4 bases unmatched. This chain's CDR3 is CASSRQGTETQYF. DNA for the CDR3: TGTGCCAGCAGTCGACAGGGGACGGAGACCCAGTACTTC.

The chain joins TRBV5-1 to TRBJ1-1; 7 bases are shared with TRBD1. The CDR3 covers 15 residues. Germline V gene data show CDR1 as SGHRS and CDR2 as YFSETQ. V was pared by 0 bases and J by 0 bases, with 2 bases of the junction left unmatched. For the CDR3, the DNA is TGCGCCAGCAGCTTGGGGGACAGCTTGAACACTGAAGCTTTCTTT. It translates to CASSLGDSLNTEAFF.

The chain carries TRBV9 and TRBJ2-2; D is ambiguous. V lost 3 bases and J lost 6, with 12 bases in between. CDR3 length equals 14 residues. Germline CDR1 reads SGDLS; CDR2 reads YYNGEE. CDR3 sequence: CASSAFNPPGELFF. The CDR3 DNA reads as TGTGCCAGCAGCGCCTTTAATCCCCCCGGGGAGCTGTTTTTT.

The chain uses TRBV5-3 and TRBJ1-1, with 9 bases that match TRBD1. TRBV5-3 is given ORF status, its function remaining uncertain. This CDR3 is 17 amino acids long. J was trimmed by 7 bases and V by 5 bases; bases with no gene match: 18. The CDR3 loop reads CARRWGQGGLPPLEAFF. The CDR3 DNA reads TGTGCCAGAAGGTGGGGACAGGGAGGACTACCTCCCCTTGAAGCTTTCTTT.

The V gene is TRBV7-9, the J gene TRBJ2-5; 10 bases map to TRBD2. The V gene end was trimmed by 7 bases and the J gene end by 5 bases; junction bases not matched to a gene: 7. The germline CDR1 and CDR2 sequences are SEHNR and FQNEAQ (reference sequence). CDR3 length: 14 residues. CDR3 region: CASTELAGDETQYF. CDR3 nucleotide sequence: TGTGCCAGCACCGAGCTAGCGGGGGACGAGACCCAGTACTTC.

The V and J genes are TRBV5-1 and TRBJ2-5; 8 nucleotides agree with TRBD2. The CDR3 is 16 residues long. The germline V gene encodes CDR1 SGHRS and CDR2 YFSETQ. V lost 1 base and J lost 4; bases outside the gene matches: 9. The CDR3, as DNA: TGCGCCAGCAGCTTGAGGGGCGGGGGGAGAGGAGAGACCCAGTACTTC. Its protein product is CASSLRGGGRGETQYF.

J is TRBJ1-5 and V is TRBV2; no firm D call. The V end was cut by 10 bases, the J end by 0 bases, with 16 bases between. The V gene's germline CDR1 is SNHLY and CDR2 FYNNEI. This CDR3 comprises 15 residues. The chain's CDR3 is CATKLSGNSNQPQHF. The DNA for the CDR3 is TGTGCCACCAAGCTTTCGGGTAATAGCAATCAGCCCCAGCATTTT.